A selection of T cell receptor beta chains follows, all from one sample in a study of blood T cell repertoires in COVID-19. Generated by immunoSEQ multiplex PCR, the TCRdb table keeps only in-frame clones and is missing some. This table holds 300,000 or so clones, roughly 86% found once. The sequenced material came from PBMCs or T cells enriched from blood (not recorded which). These TCRs come from a woman aged 50 to 60 who had been exposed to COVID-19. The CDR3 runs from the conserved cysteine through the conserved F or W. The D gene is left open where the match is weak. Clone size, where shown, is once, few, many, or a class for clones that have expanded.

j_call	d_call	v_call	clone_size	cdr3_nt	cdr3_aa
TRBJ2-3	.	TRBV28	.	TGTGCCAGCAGTTTGTCGCTAGGGACTCGAAAGAGCACAGATACGCAGTATTTT	CASSLSLGTRKSTDTQYF
TRBJ2-3	.	TRBV6-5	.	TGTGCCACCAGAAACCCGGGATCCGATACGCAGTATTTT	CATRNPGSDTQYF
TRBJ2-2	.	TRBV18	.	TGTGCCAGCTCACCAGGGGGCGCCGACACCGGGGAGCTGTTTTTT	CASSPGGADTGELFF
TRBJ2-5	TRBD2	TRBV3-1/TRBV3-2	.	TGTGCCAGCAGCCAAGCGGGGGGTTATGGTGGGACCCAGTACTTC	CASSQAGGYGGTQYF
TRBJ1-5	TRBD1	TRBV4-2	.	TGTGCCAGCAGCGCATCCGACAGGGGAAAACAGCCCCAGCATTTT	CASSASDRGKQPQHF
TRBJ2-3	TRBD2	TRBV10-3	.	TGTGCCTTCGCGCGGGGGACTAGCACAGATACGCAGTATTTT	CAFARGTSTDTQYF
TRBJ2-5	.	TRBV9	few	TGTGCCAGCAGCGTAGGGGGCAGCTGGCAAGAGACCCAGTACTTC	CASSVGGSWQETQYF
TRBJ2-3	.	TRBV6-5	.	TGTGCCAGCAGTTTACGGGACTTTGGGCCAGATACGCAGTATTTT	CASSLRDFGPDTQYF
TRBJ2-2	TRBD2	TRBV9	.	TGTGCCAGCAGCGTAGCCTTCGGTAGCGGGGGGGCAATCACCGGGGAGCTGTTTTTT	CASSVAFGSGGAITGELFF
TRBJ1-1	.	TRBV5-1	.	TGCGCCTCGTCGGGTCGCACTGAAGCTTTCTTT	CASSGRTEAFF
TRBJ2-7	.	TRBV5-1	once	TGCGCCAGCAGCTTGGAATCCCGAACTAAAAACTACGAGCAGTACTTC	CASSLESRTKNYEQYF
TRBJ2-1	.	TRBV11-3	.	TGTGCCAGCAGCTTATACGGTCCAGGGTCGAATGAGCAGTTCTTC	CASSLYGPGSNEQFF
TRBJ2-5	TRBD2	TRBV7-9	.	TGTGCCAGCAGCTTCCTAGCGGGGGGGACCCAAGAGACCCAGTACTTC	CASSFLAGGTQETQYF
TRBJ1-2	TRBD1	TRBV10-3	.	TGTGCCATCAGTGAGTCTCTGGGACGGGACAGGAGTAACTATGGCTACACCTTC	CAISESLGRDRSNYGYTF
TRBJ2-2	TRBD1	TRBV11-1	.	TGTGCCAGCAGCGCCCGACAGGGGAAGAGTGGCGGGGAGCTGTTTTTT	CASSARQGKSGGELFF
TRBJ2-7	TRBD2	TRBV7-2	.	TGTGCCAGCAGCTTAGTGGGACTAGCGGGGGAGGCCTACGAGCAGTACTTC	CASSLVGLAGEAYEQYF
TRBJ1-4	TRBD1	TRBV18	.	TGTGCCAGCTCACCACAACAGGGGGCAGAGGAAAAACTGTTTTTT	CASSPQQGAEEKLFF
TRBJ2-7	TRBD2	TRBV30	.	TGTGCCTGGAGCCTAACGGGGGGAGCAACTGGTGAGCAGTACTTC	CAWSLTGGATGEQYF
TRBJ1-6	TRBD1	TRBV10-3	.	TGTGCCGCCGGAGGGACAGAAAGATCACCCCTCCACTTT	CAAGGTERSPLHF